Listed below are T cell receptor beta chains from one sample, sequenced in a study of technical replicates of blood from a few donors. Here immunoSEQ multiplex PCR was the method, and the copy in TCRdb shows in-frame clones only, minus some. Here the sample spans tens of thousands of clones, about 95% being singletons. Sequenced input: T cells isolated from PBMCs. Receptor source: a human donor in good health. CDR3s include the opening cysteine and the closing phenylalanine or tryptophan. D genes are given only for firm matches. Clone size appears in some rows only: once, few, many, or a class for an expanded clone.

TRBV6-5	.	TRBJ2-7	.	TGTGCCAGCAGTTACGGGGGCGGAGCGCCCTACGAGCAGTACTTC	CASSYGGGAPYEQYF
TRBV7-9	TRBD1	TRBJ1-4	.	TGTGCCAGCAGCTCTGACAGGGGGGCAACTAATGAAAAACTGTTTTTT	CASSSDRGATNEKLFF
TRBV6-5	TRBD1	TRBJ1-2	.	TGTGCCAGCAGCCCCCAGGGACAGGGCGGTGGCTACACCTTC	CASSPQGQGGGYTF
TRBV11-2	.	TRBJ1-3	.	TGTGCCAGCAGCTCCAGGGTTGTGACCTCTGGAAACACCATATATTTT	CASSSRVVTSGNTIYF
TRBV5-1	.	TRBJ1-2	.	TGCGCCAGCAGCTTGGACAGGGCGTCAGATGGCTACACCTTC	CASSLDRASDGYTF
TRBV5-1	.	TRBJ1-1	.	TGCGCCAGCAGTCTCGCTCGGGGGGAGAGAATAACTCGGGTAGACACTGAAGCTTTCTTT	CASSLARGERITRVDTEAFF
TRBV5-1	TRBD1	TRBJ2-2	.	TGCGCCAGTACAGGGGGCGGGGAGCTGTTTTTT	CASTGGGELFF
TRBV7-2	.	TRBJ1-1	.	TGTGCCAGCAGTTTTTTAGCGGGGGGGAGCACTGAAGCTTTCTTT	CASSFLAGGSTEAFF
TRBV21-1	.	TRBJ2-1	once	TGTGCCAGCAGCAACCCTCAGTCGGGACTAGCATCCGATGAGCAGTTCTTC	CASSNPQSGLASDEQFF
TRBV6-4	TRBD1	TRBJ2-3	.	TGTGCCAGCAGTGACACTATGACAGGGTCCACAGATACGCAGTATTTT	CASSDTMTGSTDTQYF
TRBV27	TRBD1	TRBJ2-5	.	TGTGCCAGCAGTTTATTGGGGACAGGGAGAGAGACCCAGTACTTC	CASSLLGTGRETQYF
TRBV13	.	TRBJ1-6	.	TGTGCCAGCAGCTTATATGGCGGGGGATCACCCCTCCACTTT	CASSLYGGGSPLHF
TRBV27	TRBD1	TRBJ1-5	.	TGTGCCAGCAGTACCGGGACAGGTAGCAATCAGCCCCAGCATTTT	CASSTGTGSNQPQHF
TRBV5-4	TRBD1	TRBJ2-7	.	TGTGCCAGCAGCTTGGGACAGGGAGACTACGAGCAGTACTTC	CASSLGQGDYEQYF
TRBV30	TRBD1	TRBJ2-2	.	TGTGCCTGGGGGGGGACAGGGGGAACAGGCGGGGAGCTGTTTTTT	CAWGGTGGTGGELFF
TRBV28	.	TRBJ1-5	.	TGTGCCAGCAGTTTTATTAGCCACGCGACAGTACTTAGCAATCAGCCCCAGCATTTT	CASSFISHATVLSNQPQHF
TRBV28	.	TRBJ1-2	.	TGTGCCAGCAGTTTTACTCCTTCGGCAGGCGCCCCCGCCTTC	CASSFTPSAGAPAF
TRBV18	.	TRBJ2-7	.	TGTGCCAGCTCACCACGTCCAGTACCCTACGAGCAGTACTTC	CASSPRPVPYEQYF
TRBV6-1	TRBD2	TRBJ2-3	.	TGTGCCAGCAGTGAACTTAGCGGGAGTACAGATACGCAGTATTTT	CASSELSGSTDTQYF
TRBV29-1	TRBD1	TRBJ1-2	.	TGCAGCGTTGAAGGAGGGACAGTCCAAAGCTATGGCTACACCTTC	CSVEGGTVQSYGYTF
TRBV5-1	.	TRBJ2-7	.	TGCGCCAGCAGCCATCAAACTAAATACGAGCAGTACTTC	CASSHQTKYEQYF
TRBV2	.	TRBJ2-3	.	TGTGCCAGGGCCTCATGGTCTAGCACAGATACGCAGTATTTT	CARASWSSTDTQYF